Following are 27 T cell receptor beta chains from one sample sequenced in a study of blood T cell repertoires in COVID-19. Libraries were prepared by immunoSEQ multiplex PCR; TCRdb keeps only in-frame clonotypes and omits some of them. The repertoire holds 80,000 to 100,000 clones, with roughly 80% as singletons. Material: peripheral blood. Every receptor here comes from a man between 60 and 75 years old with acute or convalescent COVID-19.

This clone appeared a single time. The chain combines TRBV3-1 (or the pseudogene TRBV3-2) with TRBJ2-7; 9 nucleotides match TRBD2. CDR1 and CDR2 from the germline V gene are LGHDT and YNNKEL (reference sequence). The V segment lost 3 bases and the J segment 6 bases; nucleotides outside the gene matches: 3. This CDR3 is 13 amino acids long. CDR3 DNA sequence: TGTGCCAGCAGCCATAGCGGGAGTGGCGAGCAGTACTTC. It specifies CASSHSGSGEQYF.

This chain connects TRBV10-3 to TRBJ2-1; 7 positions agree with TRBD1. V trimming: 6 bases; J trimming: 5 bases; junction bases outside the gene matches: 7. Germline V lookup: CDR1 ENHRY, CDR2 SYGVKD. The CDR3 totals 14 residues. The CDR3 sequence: CAIRGTVENNEQFF. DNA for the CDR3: TGTGCCATCAGGGGGACAGTTGAAAACAATGAGCAGTTCTTC.

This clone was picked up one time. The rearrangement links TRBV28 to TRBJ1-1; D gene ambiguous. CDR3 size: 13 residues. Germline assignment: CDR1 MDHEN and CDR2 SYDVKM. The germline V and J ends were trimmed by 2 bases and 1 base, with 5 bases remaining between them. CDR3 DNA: TGTGCCAGCAGTTTACGGGGGAACACTGAAGCTTTCTTT. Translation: CASSLRGNTEAFF.

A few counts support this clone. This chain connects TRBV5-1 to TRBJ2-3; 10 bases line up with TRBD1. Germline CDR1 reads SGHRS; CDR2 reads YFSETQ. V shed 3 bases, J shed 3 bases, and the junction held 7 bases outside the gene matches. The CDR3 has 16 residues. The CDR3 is CASSYMGQGKTDTQYF. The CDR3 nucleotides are TGCGCCAGCAGCTACATGGGACAGGGGAAGACAGATACGCAGTATTTT.

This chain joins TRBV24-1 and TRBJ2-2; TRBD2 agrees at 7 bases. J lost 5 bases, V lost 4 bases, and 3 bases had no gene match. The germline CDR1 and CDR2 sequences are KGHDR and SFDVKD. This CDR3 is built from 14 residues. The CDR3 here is CATSEPGGTGELFF. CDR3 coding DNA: TGTGCCACCAGTGAGCCGGGAGGTACCGGGGAGCTGTTTTTT.

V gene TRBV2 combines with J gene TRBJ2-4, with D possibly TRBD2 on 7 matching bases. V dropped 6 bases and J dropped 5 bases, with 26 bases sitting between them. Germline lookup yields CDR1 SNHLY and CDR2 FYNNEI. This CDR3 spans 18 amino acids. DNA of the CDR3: TGTGCCAGCAGGCTTAAGAAGGGACACAGGGCGGGAGAAAACATTCAGTACTTC. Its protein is CASRLKKGHRAGENIQYF.

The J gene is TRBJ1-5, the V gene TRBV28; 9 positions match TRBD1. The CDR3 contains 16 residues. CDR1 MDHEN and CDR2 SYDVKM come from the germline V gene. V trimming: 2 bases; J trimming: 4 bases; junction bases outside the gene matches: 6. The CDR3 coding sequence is TGTGCCAGCAGTTTAAGTTTCGGGACAGGGAATCAGCCCCAGCATTTT. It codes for CASSLSFGTGNQPQHF.

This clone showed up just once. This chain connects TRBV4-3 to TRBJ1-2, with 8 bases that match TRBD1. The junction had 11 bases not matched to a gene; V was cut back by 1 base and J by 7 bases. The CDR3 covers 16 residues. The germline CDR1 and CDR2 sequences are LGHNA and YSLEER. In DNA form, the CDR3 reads TGCGCCAGCAGCCAAGCCTCAGGGGGCGTCAGTCTTGGCTACACCTTC. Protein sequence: CASSQASGGVSLGYTF.

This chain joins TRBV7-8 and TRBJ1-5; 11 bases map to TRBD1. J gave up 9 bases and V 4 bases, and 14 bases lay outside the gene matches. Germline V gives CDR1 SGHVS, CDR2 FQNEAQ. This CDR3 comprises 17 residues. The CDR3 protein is CASSYGQGAQGGGPQHF. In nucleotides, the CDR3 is TGTGCCAGCAGCTACGGACAGGGGGCGCAGGGCGGTGGGCCCCAGCATTTT.

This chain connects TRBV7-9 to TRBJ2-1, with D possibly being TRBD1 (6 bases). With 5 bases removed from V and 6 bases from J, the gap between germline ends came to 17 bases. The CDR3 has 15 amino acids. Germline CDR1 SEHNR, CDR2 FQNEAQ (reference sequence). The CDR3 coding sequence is TGTGCCAGCAGCCCTAAGGCAGGGGAGCTCAATGAGCAGTTCTTC. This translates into CASSPKAGELNEQFF.

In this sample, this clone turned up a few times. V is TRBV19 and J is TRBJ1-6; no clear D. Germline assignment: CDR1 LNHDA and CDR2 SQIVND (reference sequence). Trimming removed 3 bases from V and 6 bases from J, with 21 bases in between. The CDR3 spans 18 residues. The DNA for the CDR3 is TGTGCCAGTAGTATTACGTCCCACAGTATTGGCCTTAATTCACCCCTCCACTTT. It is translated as CASSITSHSIGLNSPLHF.

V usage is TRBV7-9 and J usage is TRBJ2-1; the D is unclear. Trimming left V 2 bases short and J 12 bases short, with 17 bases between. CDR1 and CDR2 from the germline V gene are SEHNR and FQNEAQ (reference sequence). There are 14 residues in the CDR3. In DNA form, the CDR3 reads TGTGCCAGCAGCTTATCCACCTCTTCTCCCGGGCAGTTCTTC. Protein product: CASSLSTSSPGQFF.

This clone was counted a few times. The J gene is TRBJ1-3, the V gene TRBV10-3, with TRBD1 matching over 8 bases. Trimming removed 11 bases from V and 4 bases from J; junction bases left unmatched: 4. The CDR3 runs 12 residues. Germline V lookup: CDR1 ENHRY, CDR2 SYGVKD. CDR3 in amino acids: CAVDRGGNTIYF. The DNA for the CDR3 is TGTGCCGTAGACAGGGGAGGAAACACCATATATTTT.

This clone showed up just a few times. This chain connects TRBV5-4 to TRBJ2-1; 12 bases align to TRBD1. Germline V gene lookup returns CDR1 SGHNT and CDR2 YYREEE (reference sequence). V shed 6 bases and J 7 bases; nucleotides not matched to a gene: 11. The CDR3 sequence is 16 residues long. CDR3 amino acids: CASTSEGDRGRNEQFF. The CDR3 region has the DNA TGTGCCAGCACCTCTGAGGGGGACAGGGGGCGTAATGAGCAGTTCTTC.

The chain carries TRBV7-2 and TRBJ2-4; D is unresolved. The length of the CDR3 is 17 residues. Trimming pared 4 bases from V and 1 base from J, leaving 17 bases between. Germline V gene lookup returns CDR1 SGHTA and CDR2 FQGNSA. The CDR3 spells CASSSIGSLTAKNIQYF. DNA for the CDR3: TGTGCCAGCAGCTCTATCGGGTCCCTGACGGCCAAAAACATTCAGTACTTC.

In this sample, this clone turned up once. The DNA for the CDR3 is TGCGCCAGCAGCCAAGATCTTCTACTAGCGGGAGAGCGTACGCAGTATTTT. Its protein is CASSQDLLLAGERTQYF. This sequence joins TRBV4-1 and TRBJ2-3; the match to TRBD2 covers 11 bases. Looked up from germline, CDR1 is MGHRA and CDR2 is YSYEKL. The CDR3 runs to 17 residues. The ends lost 0 bases at V and 8 bases at J; junction bases unmatched: 10.

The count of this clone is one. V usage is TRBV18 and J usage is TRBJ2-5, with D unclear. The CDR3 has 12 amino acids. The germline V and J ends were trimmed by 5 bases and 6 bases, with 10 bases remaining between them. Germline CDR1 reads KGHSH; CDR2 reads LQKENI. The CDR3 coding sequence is TGTGCCAGCTCAACAGACGACCAGACCCAGTACTTC. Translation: CASSTDDQTQYF.

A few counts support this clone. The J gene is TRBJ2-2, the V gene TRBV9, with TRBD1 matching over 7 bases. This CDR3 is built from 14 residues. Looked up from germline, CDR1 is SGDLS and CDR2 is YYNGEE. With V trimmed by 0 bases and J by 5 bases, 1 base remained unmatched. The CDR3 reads CASSVARGTGELFF. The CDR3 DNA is TGTGCCAGCAGCGTAGCCAGGGGGACCGGGGAGCTGTTTTTT.

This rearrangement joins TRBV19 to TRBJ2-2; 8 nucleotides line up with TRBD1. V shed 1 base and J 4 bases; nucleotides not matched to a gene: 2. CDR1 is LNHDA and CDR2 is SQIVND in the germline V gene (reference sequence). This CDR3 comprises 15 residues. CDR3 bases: TGTGCCAGTAGTATAGGGACAGGGAGCACCGGGGAGCTGTTTTTT. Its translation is CASSIGTGSTGELFF. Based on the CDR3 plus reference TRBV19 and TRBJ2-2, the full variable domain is DGGITQSPKYLFRKEGQNVTLSCEQNLNHDAMYWYRQDPGQGLRLIYYSQIVNDFQKGDIAEGYSVSREKKESFPLTVTSAQKNPTAFYLCASSIGTGSTGELFFGEGSRLTVL.

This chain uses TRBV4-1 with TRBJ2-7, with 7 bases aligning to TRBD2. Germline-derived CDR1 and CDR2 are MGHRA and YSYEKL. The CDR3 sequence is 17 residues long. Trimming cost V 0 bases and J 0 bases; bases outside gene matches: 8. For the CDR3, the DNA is TGCGCCAGCAGCCAAGATCTCGGGAGCGGGACCTCCTACGAGCAGTACTTC. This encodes CASSQDLGSGTSYEQYF.

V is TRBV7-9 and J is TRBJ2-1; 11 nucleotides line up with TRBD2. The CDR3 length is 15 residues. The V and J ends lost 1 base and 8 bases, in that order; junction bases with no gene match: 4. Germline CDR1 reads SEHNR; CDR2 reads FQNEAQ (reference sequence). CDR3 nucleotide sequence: TGTGCCAGCAGCTTAGGTAGCGGGAGGGGCGATGAGCAGTTCTTC. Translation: CASSLGSGRGDEQFF.

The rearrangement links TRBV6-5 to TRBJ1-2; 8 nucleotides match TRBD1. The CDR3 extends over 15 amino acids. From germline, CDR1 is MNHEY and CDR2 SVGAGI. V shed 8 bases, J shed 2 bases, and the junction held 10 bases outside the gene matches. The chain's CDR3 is CASDPGQALNYGYTF. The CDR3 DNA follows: TGTGCCAGCGATCCGGGACAGGCCCTCAACTATGGCTACACCTTC.

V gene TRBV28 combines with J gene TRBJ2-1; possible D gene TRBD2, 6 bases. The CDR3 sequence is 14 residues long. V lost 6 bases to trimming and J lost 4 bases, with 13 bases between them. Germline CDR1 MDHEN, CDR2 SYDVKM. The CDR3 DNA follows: TGTGCCAGCAGGGTTAGCGGAGCTTACAATGAGCAGTTCTTC. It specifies CASRVSGAYNEQFF.

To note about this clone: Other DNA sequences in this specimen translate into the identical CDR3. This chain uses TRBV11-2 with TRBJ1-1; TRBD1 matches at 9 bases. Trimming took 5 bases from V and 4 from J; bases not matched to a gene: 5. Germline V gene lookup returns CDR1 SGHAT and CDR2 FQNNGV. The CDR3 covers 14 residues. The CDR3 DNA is TGTGCCAGCAGCCCCCGGACAGGGGCCACTGAAGCTTTCTTT. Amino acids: CASSPRTGATEAFF.

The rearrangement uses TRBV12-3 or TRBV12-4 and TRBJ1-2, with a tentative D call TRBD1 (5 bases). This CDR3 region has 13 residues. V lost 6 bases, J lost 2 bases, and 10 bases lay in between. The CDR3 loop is CASSTDRNYGYTF. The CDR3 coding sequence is TGTGCCAGCAGCACAGACAGAAACTATGGCTACACCTTC.

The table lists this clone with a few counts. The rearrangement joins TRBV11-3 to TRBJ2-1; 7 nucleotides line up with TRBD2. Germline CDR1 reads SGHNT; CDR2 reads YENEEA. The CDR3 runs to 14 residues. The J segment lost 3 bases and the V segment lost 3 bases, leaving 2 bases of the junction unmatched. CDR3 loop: CASSLASGYNEQFF. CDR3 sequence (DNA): TGTGCCAGCAGCTTGGCTAGCGGCTACAATGAGCAGTTCTTC.

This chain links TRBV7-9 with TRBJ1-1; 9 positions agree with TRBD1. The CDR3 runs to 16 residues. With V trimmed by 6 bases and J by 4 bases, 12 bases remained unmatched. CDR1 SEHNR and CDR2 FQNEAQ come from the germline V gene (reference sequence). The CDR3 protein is CASRKGTGFGRTEAFF. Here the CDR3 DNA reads TGTGCCAGCAGAAAAGGGACAGGGTTTGGGCGCACTGAAGCTTTCTTT.